This entry lists 11 T cell receptor beta chains sequenced from one sample in a study of cytomegalovirus exposure and HLA in healthy donors. The PCR contained 60 Vbeta and 13 Jbeta primers. Libraries were prepared by immunoSEQ multiplex PCR; TCRdb keeps only in-frame clonotypes and omits some of them. The sample shows about 130,000 clones, around three quarters of them seen only once. What was sequenced was PBMCs. The receptors shown here come from a man aged 25-45 years in good health.

Here the CDR3 reads CASSRELGVFGQFF. The DNA of the CDR3 is TGTGCCAGCAGCCGGGAGCTAGGGGTTTTCGGGCAGTTCTTC. This chain links TRBV11-2 with TRBJ2-1; TRBD2 is a possible D gene (6 bases). Trimming removed 5 bases from V and 12 bases from J, with 20 bases in between. Germline CDR1 is SGHAT and CDR2 is FQNNGV. The CDR3 covers 14 residues.

The chain employs TRBV29-1 and TRBJ2-7; 7 bases are a match to TRBD2. The V gene's germline CDR1 is SQVTM and CDR2 ANQGSEA. The CDR3 runs to 14 residues. Losses at the gene ends were 1 base for V and 2 bases for J; bases not matched to a gene: 5. CDR3 protein: CSVEGLAETYEQYF. In DNA, the CDR3 is TGCAGCGTTGAAGGCCTAGCGGAGACCTACGAGCAGTACTTC.

The rearrangement joins TRBV14 to TRBJ2-7, with D perhaps TRBD2 (6 bases). The germline gives CDR1 SGHDN, CDR2 FVKESK. The CDR3 is 15 amino acids. V dropped 4 bases and J dropped 2 bases, with 15 bases sitting between them. The DNA for the CDR3 is TGTGCCAGCAGCCCGCACCGGACTACTCCCTACGAGCAGTACTTC. Translating gives CASSPHRTTPYEQYF.

J is TRBJ2-1 and V is TRBV5-5; tentative D call: TRBD1 (5 bases). The germline V gene has CDR1 SGHKS and CDR2 YYEKEE (reference sequence). The germline V and J ends were trimmed by 4 bases and 5 bases, with 10 bases remaining between them. The CDR3 sequence is 13 residues long. CDR3 nucleotides: TGTGCCAGCAGCCAGGGTCGGGACAATGAGCAGTTCTTC. Amino acid sequence: CASSQGRDNEQFF. Full variable domain (missing parts from reference TRBV5-5 and TRBJ2-1): DAGVTQSPTHLIKTRGQQVTLRCSPISGHKSVSWYQQVLGQGPQFIFQYYEKEERGRGNFPDRFSARQFPNYSSELNVNALLLGDSALYLCASSQGRDNEQFFGPGTRLTVL.

In its sample, this clone was seen a few times. This chain links TRBV29-1 with TRBJ1-4; D is possibly TRBD1 (5 bases). With 4 bases removed from V and 4 bases from J, the gap between germline ends came to 10 bases. The length of the CDR3 is 13 residues. Germline V CDR1 and CDR2: SQVTM, ANQGSEA. The CDR3 sequence: CSVVDSRNEKLFF. As DNA, the CDR3 is TGCAGCGTTGTCGACAGTCGTAATGAAAAACTGTTTTTT.

The CDR3 nucleotides read TGTGCCAGTAGTGATAGGGGGAGAAATTACAATGAGCAGTTCTTC. It specifies CASSDRGRNYNEQFF. The rearrangement links TRBV19 to TRBJ2-1; weak D call: TRBD1 (6 bases). The ends were cut back, 5 bases at V and 4 bases at J, with 15 bases in the middle. Germline loops: CDR1 LNHDA, CDR2 SQIVND (reference sequence). This CDR3 region has 15 residues.

The V and J genes are TRBV28 and TRBJ1-5; tentative D call: TRBD1 (5 bases). CDR3 size: 13 residues. From germline, CDR1 is MDHEN and CDR2 SYDVKM. Between the trimmed V and J ends, which lost 3 bases and 4 bases, there was a span of 7 bases. CDR3 region: CASSFGGNQPQHF. DNA of the CDR3: TGTGCCAGCAGTTTTGGGGGGAATCAGCCCCAGCATTTT.

This chain links TRBV4-3 with TRBJ1-3; 9 nucleotides align to TRBD1. The CDR3 contains 18 residues. Germline V CDR1 and CDR2: LGHNA, YSLEER. The trim removed 2 bases at V and 3 bases at J, leaving 11 bases unmatched. The CDR3: CASSQYPGQGIGGNTIYF. In DNA form, the CDR3 reads TGCGCCAGCAGCCAATACCCCGGACAGGGGATTGGTGGAAACACCATATATTTT.

This sequence joins TRBV7-9 and TRBJ1-5, with a weak D call TRBD1 (6 bases). V lost 5 bases and J 2 bases, leaving 13 bases between the germline ends. Germline CDR1 SEHNR, CDR2 FQNEAQ (reference sequence). The length of the CDR3 is 15 residues. Here the CDR3 reads CASSKDSSGNQPQHF. CDR3 sequence (DNA): TGTGCCAGCAGCAAGGACAGTTCTGGCAATCAGCCCCAGCATTTT.

The V call is TRBV5-8, the J call TRBJ2-5, with D possibly matching TRBD2 (5 bases). The J call may be faulty, since TRBJ2-7 better matches the DNA end. The CDR3 loop spans 14 amino acids. Per germline, CDR1 SGHTS and CDR2 YDEGEE. The CDR3 nucleotides are TGTGCCAGCTGGATAGCGATGAGCTCCTACGAGCAGTACTTC. Protein product: CASWIAMSSYEQYF.

The genes are TRBV18 and TRBJ2-5; 10 nucleotides align to TRBD1. The CDR3 consists of 14 residues. Germline-derived CDR1 and CDR2 are KGHSH and LQKENI. Trimming removed 4 bases from V and 5 bases from J; junction bases left unmatched: 4. The CDR3 protein is CASSRQGALETQYF. The CDR3 bases are TGTGCCAGCTCACGACAGGGGGCTTTGGAGACCCAGTACTTC.